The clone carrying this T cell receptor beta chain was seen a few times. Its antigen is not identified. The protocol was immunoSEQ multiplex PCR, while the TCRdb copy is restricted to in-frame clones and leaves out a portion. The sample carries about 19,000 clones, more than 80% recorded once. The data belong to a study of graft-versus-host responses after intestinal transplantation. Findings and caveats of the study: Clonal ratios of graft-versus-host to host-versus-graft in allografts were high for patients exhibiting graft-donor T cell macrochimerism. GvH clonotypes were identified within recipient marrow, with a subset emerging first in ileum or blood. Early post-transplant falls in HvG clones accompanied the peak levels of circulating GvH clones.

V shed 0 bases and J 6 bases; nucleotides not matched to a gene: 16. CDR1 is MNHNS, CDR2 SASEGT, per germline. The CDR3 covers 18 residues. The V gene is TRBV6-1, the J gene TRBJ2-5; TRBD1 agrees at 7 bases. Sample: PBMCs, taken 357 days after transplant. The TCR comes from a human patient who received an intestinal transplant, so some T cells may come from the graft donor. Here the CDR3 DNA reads TGTGCCAGCAGTGAAGCGCTAATCCTAGTCGGGACAGCACAGACCCAGTACTTC. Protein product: CASSEALILVGTAQTQYF.